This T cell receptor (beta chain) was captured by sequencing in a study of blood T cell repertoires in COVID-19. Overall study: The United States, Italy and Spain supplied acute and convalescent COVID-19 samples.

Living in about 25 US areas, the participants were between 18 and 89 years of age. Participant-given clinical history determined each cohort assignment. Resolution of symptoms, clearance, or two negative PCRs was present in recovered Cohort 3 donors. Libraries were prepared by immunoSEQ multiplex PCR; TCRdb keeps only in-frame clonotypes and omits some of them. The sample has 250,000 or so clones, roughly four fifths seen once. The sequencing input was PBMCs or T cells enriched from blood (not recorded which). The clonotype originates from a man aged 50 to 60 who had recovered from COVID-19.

CDR3 sequence: CASSLRTSGNYEQYF. Written as DNA, the CDR3 is TGTGCCAGCAGTTTACGGACTAGCGGAAATTACGAGCAGTACTTC. This chain joins TRBV27 and TRBJ2-7; 10 positions agree with TRBD2. The CDR3 has 15 amino acids. Germline V gene lookup returns CDR1 MNHEY and CDR2 SMNVEV (reference sequence). The V and J ends lost 2 bases and 4 bases, in that order; junction bases with no gene match: 5.